This T cell receptor beta chain emerged from a study of T cell responses to AZD1222 COVID-19 vaccine. Overall study context: Researchers grouped second doses given at about 4 or about 12 weeks into one pool.

Worth noting for this clone: The antigen is undetermined.

Generated by immunoSEQ multiplex PCR, the TCRdb table keeps only in-frame clones and is missing some. The table lists 120,000 or so clones, 88% of them singletons. Germline V gene data show CDR1 as SGHTA and CDR2 as FQGNSA. This CDR3 spans 14 amino acids. Trimming cost V 1 base and J 5 bases; bases outside gene matches: 5. Broader study findings: Spike-specific TCR breadth and depth were elevated following two AZD1222 doses.

The origin of this receptor is an adult in good health. V gene TRBV7-2 combines with J gene TRBJ2-7; 7 nucleotides line up with TRBD1. Sequencing used peripheral blood, obtained on day 0 of AZD1222 vaccination. CDR3 bases: TGTGCCAGCAGCTTAGAAGGGGGCCCCCACGAGCAGTACTTC. It encodes CASSLEGGPHEQYF.